This TCR beta chain originates from a study of T cells in localized non-small cell lung cancer. Using immunoSEQ multiplex PCR, the repertoire was profiled, and TCRdb retains in-frame clones only, with some absent. The sample lists 50,000 to 55,000 clones, more than 85% seen once, with about a sixth in the top ten. The CDR3 is made up of 15 amino acids. Deletions cut 4 bases from V and 5 bases from J, with 13 bases between. The germline CDR1 and CDR2 sequences are SGHNT and YYREEE (reference sequence). Overall study results and limits: Greater blood T cell density accompanied longer overall survival. The study detected a median approximately 57 of the top 100 tumor clones in adjacent lung. Uninvolved adjacent lung showed peak T cell clonality, exceeding tumor.

A word on this clone: Its target is not known.

This TCR derives from a female donor with stage II lung adenocarcinoma. The source was PBMCs, collected before any cancer treatment. The rearrangement uses TRBV5-4 and TRBJ1-6; perhaps TRBD1 as D (6 bases). The chain's CDR3 is CASSPGTNNNSPLHF. The DNA for the CDR3 is TGTGCCAGCAGCCCAGGGACAAACAATAATTCACCCCTCCACTTT.